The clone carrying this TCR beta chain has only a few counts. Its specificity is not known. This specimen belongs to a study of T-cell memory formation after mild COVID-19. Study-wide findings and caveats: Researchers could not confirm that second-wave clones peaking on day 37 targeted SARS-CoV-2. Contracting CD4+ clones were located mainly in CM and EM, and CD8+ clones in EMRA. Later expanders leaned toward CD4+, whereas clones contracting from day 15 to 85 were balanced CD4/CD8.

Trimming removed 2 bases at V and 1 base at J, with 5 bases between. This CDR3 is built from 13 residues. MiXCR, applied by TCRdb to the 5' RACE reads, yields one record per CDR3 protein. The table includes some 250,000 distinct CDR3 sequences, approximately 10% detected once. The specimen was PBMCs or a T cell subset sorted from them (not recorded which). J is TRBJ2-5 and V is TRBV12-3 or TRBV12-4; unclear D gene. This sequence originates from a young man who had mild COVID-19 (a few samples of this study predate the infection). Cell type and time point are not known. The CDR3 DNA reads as TGTGCCAGCAGTTTATGGGTCCAAGAGACCCAGTACTTC. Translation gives CASSLWVQETQYF.